A selection of T cell receptor beta chains follows, all from one sample in a study of cytomegalovirus exposure and HLA in healthy donors. Assay: immunoSEQ multiplex PCR; the TCRdb copy retains only in-frame clones and omits some. The data hold roughly 200,000 clones, with about four fifths observed a single time. Sequenced input: PBMCs. Every receptor here comes from a male donor in good health and CMV-seronegative. Each CDR3 is given with its conserved first and last residue. A D gene is named only where the DNA matches it firmly. A clone size is listed for some rows: how often the clone was seen (once, few, many), or a class if it is expanded.

D	size	V	J	DNA	CDR3
TRBD2	NA	TRBV28	TRBJ2-5	TGTGCCAGCAGCTCCCCGGGAGGGGCAGGGGAGACCCAGTACTTC	CASSSPGGAGETQYF
NA	few	TRBV4-1	TRBJ1-3	TGCGCCAGCAGCCAAGATAACAGTGGAAACACCATATATTTT	CASSQDNSGNTIYF
TRBD1	NA	TRBV28	TRBJ2-2	TGTGCCAGCAGTTCAATAAGCCGGGACAGCTTCACCGGGGAGCTGTTTTTT	CASSSISRDSFTGELFF
NA	NA	TRBV10-3	TRBJ1-2	TGTGCCATCAGTGAGTCGCGTAGGTTACAGAACTATGGCTACACCTTC	CAISESRRLQNYGYTF
TRBD2	NA	TRBV30	TRBJ2-3	TGTGCCTGGAGTGGTTCTAGCGGGGGGGGTACCACAGATACGCAGTATTTT	CAWSGSSGGGTTDTQYF
NA	NA	TRBV11-2	TRBJ2-7	TGTGCCAGCAGCCCGCTCGGGACACTTAACTCCTACGAGCAGTACTTC	CASSPLGTLNSYEQYF
TRBD1	NA	TRBV28	TRBJ1-5	TGTGCCAGCGGGGCAGGGGGTCAGCCCCAGCATTTT	CASGAGGQPQHF
NA	few	TRBV7-8	TRBJ2-3	TGTGCCAGCAGCTTAGAGAGGAGCTCAGATACGCAGTATTTT	CASSLERSSDTQYF
TRBD1	NA	TRBV28	TRBJ2-7	TGTGCCAGCAGTTCGGCAGGGGGATCCTACGAGCAGTACTTC	CASSSAGGSYEQYF
TRBD1	NA	TRBV6-5	TRBJ2-1	TGTGCCAGCAGCACTTCAAACCAGGGGGCCAATGAGCAGTTCTTC	CASSTSNQGANEQFF
TRBD1	few	TRBV2	TRBJ2-3	TGTGCCAGCACCGCGGGACAGGGGGCATGGGATACGCAGTATTTT	CASTAGQGAWDTQYF
TRBD2	NA	TRBV30	TRBJ2-4	TGTGCCTGGAGTGGGAGGTCTAGCGGGGGGTTAGCCAAAAACATTCAGTACTTC	CAWSGRSSGGLAKNIQYF
NA	NA	TRBV27	TRBJ2-7	TGTGCCAGCAGACACTACGAGCAGTACTTC	CASRHYEQYF
TRBD2	few	TRBV6-5	TRBJ2-4	TGTGCCAGCAGGGGGAGGGCCCCGAACATTCAGTACTTC	CASRGRAPNIQYF
NA	NA	TRBV4-1	TRBJ1-5	TGCGCCAGCAGCCCCATTGAGAGTAGGGGAAGGCACAGTCAGCCCCAGCATTTT	CASSPIESRGRHSQPQHF
NA	once	TRBV30	TRBJ1-6	TGTGCCTGGAGCACGGGACAAGTACGTTCACCCCTCCACTTT	CAWSTGQVRSPLHF
NA	NA	TRBV28	TRBJ1-4	TGTGCCAGCAGTTTCCCTCAGGGAAGTGAAAAACTGTTTTTT	CASSFPQGSEKLFF
TRBD2	few	TRBV27	TRBJ2-1	TGTGCCAGCAGTCCCGGACTAGCGGGAGAACCTCGCGGCAATGAGCAGTTCTTC	CASSPGLAGEPRGNEQFF
NA	NA	TRBV9	TRBJ1-5	TGTGCCAGCAGCCCTTATGGCAATCAGCCCCAGCATTTT	CASSPYGNQPQHF
TRBD1	once	TRBV19	TRBJ1-1	TGTGCCAGTAGACTACAGGGGGCGCCTACTGGGGCTCCTGAAGCTTTCTTT	CASRLQGAPTGAPEAFF
NA	NA	TRBV4-2	TRBJ1-5	TGTGCCAGCAGCCAAGGGCAGGGGTCCCATCAGCCCCAGCATTTT	CASSQGQGSHQPQHF
TRBD1	few	TRBV28	TRBJ2-1	TGTGCCAGCAGCCAGACAGGGTGGAATGAGCAGTTCTTC	CASSQTGWNEQFF
TRBD2	NA	TRBV19	TRBJ2-3	TGTGCCAGTAGTGCCTGGATAGCGGGGACAGATACGCAGTATTTT	CASSAWIAGTDTQYF
NA	NA	TRBV14	TRBJ2-4	TGTGCCAGCAGCCAAGCGGGAGTACTAGCCAAAAACATTCAGTACTTC	CASSQAGVLAKNIQYF
TRBD1	NA	TRBV15	TRBJ2-1	TGTGCCACCAGCAGAGGAAGCATTCAGGGGGCAGTCAATGAGCAGTTCTTC	CATSRGSIQGAVNEQFF
NA	NA	TRBV10-3	TRBJ1-3	TGTGCCATCAGTGAGTCGAAAATGGCAGGGCCCCTAAGCTCTGGAAACACCATATATTTT	CAISESKMAGPLSSGNTIYF
NA	NA	TRBV28	TRBJ1-5	TGTGCCAGCAATAGCGAACAGCCCCAGCATTTT	CASNSEQPQHF
NA	NA	TRBV7-9	TRBJ1-4	TGTGCCAGCAGCCCATCGTACGGCGGCCCGCTTTCAGAAAAACTGTTTTTT	CASSPSYGGPLSEKLFF
NA	few	TRBV28	TRBJ2-5	TGTGCCAGCAATATCAACAGGGTAGGAGAGACCCAGTACTTC	CASNINRVGETQYF
TRBD1	NA	TRBV30	TRBJ1-5	TGTGCCTGGAGCGGACAGGAAAATCAGCCCCAGCATTTT	CAWSGQENQPQHF
NA	NA	TRBV4-1	TRBJ2-7	TGCGCCAGCAGCCACGAGCCCGGGGGGCTCTACGAGCAGTACTTC	CASSHEPGGLYEQYF
NA	NA	TRBV5-1	TRBJ2-1	TGCGCCAGCAGCTTGTCCGGGAGTCCCTACAATGAGCAGTTCTTC	CASSLSGSPYNEQFF
TRBD1	NA	TRBV2	TRBJ1-6	TGTGCCAGCGGGACAGGATATAATTCACCCCTCCACTTT	CASGTGYNSPLHF
NA	NA	TRBV21-1	TRBJ2-1	TGTGCCAGCAGCATCCTTTTACTCCTAGCGGCCGTCTCGGATGAGCAGTTCTTC	CASSILLLLAAVSDEQFF
TRBD2	NA	TRBV11-2	TRBJ2-1	TGTGCCAGCAGCCCTAGCGGGAGTAATACTTTCTATGAGCAGTTCTTC	CASSPSGSNTFYEQFF
NA	NA	TRBV6-4	TRBJ2-3	TGTGCCAGCAGTGTGACTAACACAGATACGCAGTATTTT	CASSVTNTDTQYF
NA	once	TRBV30	TRBJ1-6	TGTGCCTGGAGTTTACAGGGCTGGAATTCACCCCTCCACTTT	CAWSLQGWNSPLHF
TRBD2	NA	TRBV5-8	TRBJ2-1	TGTGCCAGCAGGGCAGCGGGGGATGAGCAGTTCTTC	CASRAAGDEQFF
NA	NA	TRBV6-6	TRBJ1-1	TGTGCCAGCAGTCCTACAGGGTCGAACACTGAAGCTTTCTTT	CASSPTGSNTEAFF
TRBD1	NA	TRBV5-1	TRBJ1-4	TGCGCCAGCAGCTTGGGGAACAGGGGTAATGAAAAACTGTTTTTT	CASSLGNRGNEKLFF
TRBD1	NA	TRBV27	TRBJ2-4	TGTGCCAGCAGTTTAACGTCCGGGACAGGGAACATTCAGTACTTC	CASSLTSGTGNIQYF
NA	NA	TRBV30	TRBJ1-1	TGTGCCTGCGGACATTTGAAAGGTGAAGCTTTCTTT	CACGHLKGEAFF
NA	NA	TRBV6-5	TRBJ1-5	TGTGCCAGCAGTTACGCCCCGACAGAGCAGCCCCAGCATTTT	CASSYAPTEQPQHF
TRBD2	NA	TRBV11-2	TRBJ2-1	TGTGCCAGCAGCCCGGGACTAGCGGGGGCTAGTGAGCAGTTCTTC	CASSPGLAGASEQFF
NA	NA	TRBV28	TRBJ1-2	TGTGCCAGCAGGCCTTCAAGGGGATATAACTATGGCTACACCTTC	CASRPSRGYNYGYTF
NA	NA	TRBV4-2	TRBJ2-1	TGTGCCAGCAGCCAACTACACAATGAGCAGTTCTTC	CASSQLHNEQFF
NA	NA	TRBV6-6	TRBJ1-3	TGTGCCAGCAGCGGGCCCGGGAGCTCTGGAAACACCATATATTTT	CASSGPGSSGNTIYF
NA	NA	TRBV18	TRBJ1-3	TGTGCCAGCTCCCGCAGGGAGGTCAAGAGCTCTGGAAACACCGTATATTTT	CASSRREVKSSGNTVYF
TRBD2	NA	TRBV11-2	TRBJ2-7	TGTGCCAGCAGCTTCGAGCGGGGGAGCTCCTACGAGCAGTACTTC	CASSFERGSSYEQYF
TRBD1	few	TRBV7-9	TRBJ2-7	TGTGCCATCGGACAGGGGGTAAACTACGAGCAGTACTTC	CAIGQGVNYEQYF